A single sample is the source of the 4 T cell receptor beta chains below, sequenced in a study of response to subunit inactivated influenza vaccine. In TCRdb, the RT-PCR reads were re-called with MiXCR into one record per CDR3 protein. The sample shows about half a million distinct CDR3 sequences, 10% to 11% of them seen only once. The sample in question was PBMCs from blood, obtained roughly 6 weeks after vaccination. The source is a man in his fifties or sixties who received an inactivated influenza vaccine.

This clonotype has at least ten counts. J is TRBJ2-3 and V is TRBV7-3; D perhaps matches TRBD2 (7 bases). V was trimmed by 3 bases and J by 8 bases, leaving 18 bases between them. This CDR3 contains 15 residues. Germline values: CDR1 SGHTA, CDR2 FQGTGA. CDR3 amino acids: CASSFLGGEGGTQYF. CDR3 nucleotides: TGTGCCAGCAGCTTCCTAGGGGGGGAGGGAGGTACGCAGTATTTT.

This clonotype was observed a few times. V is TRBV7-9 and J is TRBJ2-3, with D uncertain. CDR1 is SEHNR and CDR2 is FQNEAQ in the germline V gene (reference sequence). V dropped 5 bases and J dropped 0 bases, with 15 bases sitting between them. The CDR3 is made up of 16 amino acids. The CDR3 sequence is CASSLDGSPSTDTQYF. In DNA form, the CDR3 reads TGTGCCAGCAGCCTGGACGGCTCACCTAGCACAGATACGCAGTATTTT.

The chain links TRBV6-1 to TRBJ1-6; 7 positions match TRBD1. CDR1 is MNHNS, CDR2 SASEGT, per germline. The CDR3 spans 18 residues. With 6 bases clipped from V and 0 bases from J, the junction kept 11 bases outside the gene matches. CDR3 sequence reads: CASSLSDRASSYNSPLHF. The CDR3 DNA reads TGTGCCAGCAGCCTTAGCGACAGGGCGAGCTCCTATAATTCACCCCTCCACTTT.

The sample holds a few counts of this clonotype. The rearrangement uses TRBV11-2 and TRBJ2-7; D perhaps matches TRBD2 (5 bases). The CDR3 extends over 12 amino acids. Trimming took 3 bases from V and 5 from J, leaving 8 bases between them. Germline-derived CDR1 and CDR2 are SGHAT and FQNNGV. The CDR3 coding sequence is TGTGCCAGCAGCTTGCTGACTAACGAGCAGTACTTC. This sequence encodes CASSLLTNEQYF. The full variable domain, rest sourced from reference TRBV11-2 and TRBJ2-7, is EAGVAQSPRYKIIEKRQSVAFWCNPISGHATLYWYQQILGQGPKLLIQFQNNGVVDDSQLPKDRFSAERLKGVDSTLKIQPAKLEDSAVYLCASSLLTNEQYFGPGTRLTVT.